This passage covers 5 T cell receptor beta chains from one sample sequenced in a study of T cells of healthy individuals. MiXCR was run by TCRdb on the 5' RACE reads, yielding one entry per CDR3 protein. The sample has about 57,000 distinct CDR3 sequences, 15% to 20% seen once; the top ten hold about 4.7%. All receptors derive from a human donor in good health.

The chain has TRBV5-1 and TRBJ1-1; TRBD1 might be the D (6 bases). The CDR3 covers 14 residues. The V end lost 3 bases, the J end lost 11 bases, and 20 bases lay between the germline ends. Germline lookup yields CDR1 SGHRS and CDR2 YFSETQ. The chain's CDR3 is CASSWGGPSTEAFF. CDR3 DNA: TGCGCCAGCAGCTGGGGGGGCCCATCGACAGAGGCTTTCTTT.

This clonotype was recorded a few times. The rearrangement links TRBV29-1 to TRBJ2-7, with D perhaps TRBD1 (5 bases). In germline, CDR1 is SQVTM, CDR2 ANQGSEA. The CDR3 is made up of 15 amino acids. V dropped 5 bases and J dropped 2 bases, with 19 bases sitting between them. The CDR3 loop reads CSVLKLNRITYEQYF. In DNA, the CDR3 is TGCAGCGTTCTCAAATTGAACAGGATTACCTACGAGCAGTACTTC.

This clonotype turned up a few times. The chain is built from TRBV5-1 and TRBJ2-5; no firm D call. Germline V CDR1 and CDR2: SGHRS, YFSETQ. With 4 bases removed from V and 1 base from J, the gap between germline ends came to 5 bases. This CDR3 is built from 12 residues. The CDR3 DNA follows: TGCGCCAGCAGCATCTCCCAAGAGACCCAGTACTTC. This encodes CASSISQETQYF.

This clonotype was observed many times. In nucleotides, the CDR3 is TGTGCCAGCAGCTTCGGCGGGTTTGGAGAGACCCAGTACTTC. It yields the protein CASSFGGFGETQYF. V and J are TRBV2 and TRBJ2-5; D might be TRBD2 (5 bases). The CDR3 contains 14 residues. Germline CDR1 is SNHLY and CDR2 is FYNNEI. The ends were cut back, 6 bases at V and 4 bases at J, with 15 bases in the middle.

This sequence joins TRBV4-2 and TRBJ2-1; 7 bases fit TRBD2. There are 16 residues in the CDR3. With 2 bases clipped from V and 0 bases from J, the junction kept 4 bases outside the gene matches. CDR1 and CDR2 from the germline V gene are LGHNA and YNFKEQ. The CDR3 loop is CASSQLLATSYNEQFF. For the CDR3, the DNA is TGTGCCAGCAGCCAACTACTAGCGACCTCCTACAATGAGCAGTTCTTC.